This T cell receptor (beta chain) was sequenced in a study of cytomegalovirus exposure and HLA in healthy donors. Primers for the PCR totalled 60 Vbeta and 13 Jbeta. Libraries were prepared by immunoSEQ multiplex PCR; TCRdb keeps only in-frame clonotypes and omits some of them. The table records roughly 200,000 clones, approximately 82% of them present only once. Germline CDR1 is MNHNS and CDR2 is SASEGT. This CDR3 has 15 amino acids. Deletions cut 2 bases from V and 3 bases from J, with 11 bases between. This receptor was obtained from a man aged 18 to 30 in good health and CMV-seronegative. This chain links TRBV6-1 with TRBJ2-1; D remains unclear. The sequencing input was PBMCs. The CDR3 DNA follows: TGTGCCAGCAGTGAATTCTCGCGGCTCTACAATGAGCAGTTCTTC. Its protein is CASSEFSRLYNEQFF.